This passage covers 17 T cell receptor beta chains from one sample sequenced in a study of blood T cell repertoires in COVID-19. This table comes from immunoSEQ multiplex PCR, and its TCRdb copy is limited to in-frame clones, with some not included. Here the sample spans roughly 380,000 clones, about 90% being singletons. The sequencing sample was made of PBMCs or T cells enriched from blood (not recorded which). The source is a woman aged 25 to 39 who had recovered from COVID-19.

The CDR3 protein is CASMARVNSGANVLTF. Written as DNA, the CDR3 is TGTGCCAGCATGGCCAGGGTAAACTCTGGGGCCAACGTCCTGACTTTC. The genes are TRBV27 and TRBJ2-6; the D gene is possibly TRBD1 (5 bases). Germline assignment: CDR1 MNHEY and CDR2 SMNVEV (reference sequence). The CDR3 spans 16 residues. With 7 bases removed from V and 0 bases from J, the gap between germline ends came to 13 bases.

Concerning this clone itself: Other DNA sequences of this sample code for an identical CDR3. The V gene is TRBV7-8, the J gene TRBJ2-7, with TRBD1 as a possible D gene (5 bases). V was shortened by 5 bases and J by 4 bases, with 9 bases between the two germline ends. The CDR3 is made up of 12 amino acids. Germline CDR1 reads SGHVS; CDR2 reads FQNEAQ. The CDR3 sequence is CASSLTGYEQYF. Written as DNA, the CDR3 is TGTGCCAGCAGCCTAACAGGTTACGAGCAGTACTTC.

The rearrangement links TRBV19 to TRBJ1-6; unclear D gene. This CDR3 spans 15 amino acids. CDR1 and CDR2 from the germline V gene are LNHDA and SQIVND (reference sequence). Trimming shortened V by 11 bases and J by 10 bases, and 24 bases separated the two germline ends. As DNA, the CDR3 is TGTGCCGCCGGAGGACCGCGGTGGAAAAGGTCACCCCTCCACTTT. Its translation: CAAGGPRWKRSPLHF.

This chain links TRBV27 with TRBJ2-3; no firm D call. Germline CDR1 reads MNHEY; CDR2 reads SMNVEV (reference sequence). The V end was cut by 1 base, the J end by 0 bases, with 5 bases between. The CDR3 has 14 amino acids. CDR3 sequence (DNA): TGTGCCAGCAGTTTATACCAGAGCACAGATACGCAGTATTTT. Residues: CASSLYQSTDTQYF.

The chain carries TRBV9 and TRBJ2-3, with D maybe TRBD2 (5 bases). V was clipped by 0 bases and J by 4 bases, with 9 bases between them. Germline V lookup: CDR1 SGDLS, CDR2 YYNGEE. The CDR3 has 14 amino acids. The CDR3 sequence: CASSVALVSDTQYF. In nucleotides, the CDR3 is TGTGCCAGCAGCGTAGCACTAGTTTCAGATACGCAGTATTTT. The entire variable domain, with the rest obtained from reference TRBV9 and TRBJ2-3, is as follows: DSGVTQTPKHLITATGQRVTLRCSPRSGDLSVYWYQQSLDQGLQFLIQYYNGEERAKGNILERFSAQQFPDLHSELNLSSLELGDSALYFCASSVALVSDTQYFGPGTRLTVL.

This clone was seen only once. The chain joins TRBV30 to TRBJ1-1, with D tentatively TRBD1 (6 bases). Germline V gene sequence: CDR1 GTSNPN, CDR2 SVGIG (reference sequence). The CDR3 runs 14 residues. V shed 3 bases and J shed 3 bases, with 14 bases lying between them. The CDR3 reads CAWRGGGADTEAFF. In DNA form, the CDR3 reads TGTGCCTGGAGGGGTGGGGGCGCCGACACTGAAGCTTTCTTT.

Comment on this clone: Within the sample, other DNA sequences also encode this same CDR3. V usage is TRBV12-3 or TRBV12-4 and J usage is TRBJ1-2; 10 nucleotides match TRBD1. The CDR3 consists of 13 residues. V trimming: 6 bases; J trimming: 6 bases; junction bases outside the gene matches: 4. As DNA, the CDR3 is TGTGCCAGCAGCCTGACAGGGGGCCATGGCTACACCTTC. Amino acids: CASSLTGGHGYTF.

V and J are TRBV6-1 and TRBJ2-6; no clear D. The CDR3 is 16 residues long. V lost 3 bases and J lost 1, with 10 bases in between. Germline CDR1 MNHNS, CDR2 SASEGT. In DNA, the CDR3 is TGTGCCAGCAGTGACCCACGGTATTCTGGGGCCAACGTCCTGACTTTC. Encoded protein: CASSDPRYSGANVLTF.

This clone has at least ten counts. The chain uses TRBV11-2 and TRBJ2-5, with a possible D match to TRBD1 (8 bases). Per the germline V gene, CDR1 is SGHAT and CDR2 is FQNNGV. The CDR3 is made up of 13 amino acids. Deletions cut 5 bases from V and 4 bases from J, with 11 bases between. CDR3 loop: CASSTGGGETQYF. As DNA, the CDR3 is TGTGCCAGCAGCACAGGGGGGGGAGAGACCCAGTACTTC.

The genes are TRBV6-6 and TRBJ1-2, with 9 bases matching TRBD1. V trimming: 3 bases; J trimming: 8 bases; junction bases outside the gene matches: 7. Germline CDR1 reads MNHNY; CDR2 reads SVGAGI (reference sequence). The CDR3 has 14 amino acids. The chain's CDR3 is CASSYYRGQFGYTF. The CDR3 DNA reads TGTGCCAGCAGTTATTACAGGGGGCAATTCGGCTACACCTTC.

This clone has a handful of counts. The J gene is TRBJ2-1, the V gene TRBV10-3; no clear D. Germline values: CDR1 ENHRY, CDR2 SYGVKD. Trimming removed 6 bases at V and 2 bases at J, with 8 bases between. The CDR3 runs to 13 residues. This CDR3 is CAIREETYNEQFF. In DNA, the CDR3 is TGTGCCATCAGAGAAGAGACCTACAATGAGCAGTTCTTC.

The chain is built from TRBV7-2 and TRBJ1-2; 7 nucleotides align to TRBD1. Germline values: CDR1 SGHTA, CDR2 FQGNSA. This CDR3 is 16 amino acids long. J was trimmed by 0 bases and V by 4 bases; bases with no gene match: 8. The CDR3 here is CASSSPDRTSNYGYTF. CDR3 coding DNA: TGTGCCAGCAGCTCCCCGGACAGGACTTCTAACTATGGCTACACCTTC.

This sequence joins TRBV2 and TRBJ2-1; 7 nucleotides match TRBD1. This CDR3 is 15 amino acids long. Trimming at V came to 2 bases and at J to 4 bases, leaving 5 bases not matched to a gene. Germline V gene data show CDR1 as SNHLY and CDR2 as FYNNEI. The CDR3 DNA follows: TGTGCCAGCAGTGAAAGACAGGGAGAGTACAATGAGCAGTTCTTC. Amino acid sequence: CASSERQGEYNEQFF.

This chain joins TRBV2 and TRBJ1-2; TRBD1 agrees at 8 bases. This CDR3 is 14 amino acids long. Germline CDR1 and CDR2: SNHLY and FYNNEI. J was trimmed by 5 bases and V by 6 bases; bases with no gene match: 8. The CDR3 sequence is CASRGDRGNYGYTF. CDR3 bases: TGTGCCAGCAGGGGCGACAGGGGAAATTATGGCTACACCTTC.

The CDR3 bases are TGTGCCAGAAGCTGTCCGGGACTAGCCTGTGAGCAGTACTTC. Translated, it gives CARSCPGLACEQYF. The V call is TRBV7-5, the J call TRBJ2-7; the table assigns TRBD2, which was not confirmed against the DNA. TRBV7-5 is given as a pseudogene. This CDR3 is built from 14 residues.

Concerning this clone: The conserved final phenylalanine or tryptophan is absent from the CDR3, which likely points to a read error. The DNA is left out, because the CDR3 cannot be placed on it with certainty; the CDR3 is given as TCRdb lists it. V and J are TRBV10-1 and TRBJ2-7; whether TRBD2, the table's D call, matches the DNA was not checked. With termini counted, the CDR3 has 11 amino acids. Looked up from germline, CDR1 is WNHNN and CDR2 is SYGVQD (reference sequence). The CDR3 loop is CASSDGLISLL.

Of note for this clone: The same CDR3 arises from other DNA sequences in this sample as well. The chain couples TRBV5-6 to TRBJ2-7, with 8 bases that match TRBD1. The V segment lost 4 bases and the J segment 0 bases; nucleotides outside the gene matches: 3. Per germline, CDR1 SGHDT and CDR2 YYEEEE. CDR3 size: 14 residues. The CDR3 spells CASSPGTGSYEQYF. CDR3 in DNA: TGTGCCAGCAGCCCCGGGACAGGCTCCTACGAGCAGTACTTC.